These 25 T cell receptor beta chains came from one sample sequenced in a study of T cells after yellow fever vaccination. TCRdb ran MiXCR on the 5' RACE reads and lists one entry per CDR3 protein. The sample has 110,000 to 150,000 distinct CDR3 sequences, roughly 6.7% seen once; the top ten hold under 0.7%. Sequenced here: CD4+ T cells sorted from PBMCs, sampled 10 days after the yellow fever booster vaccination. The receptors stem from a man between 25 and 39 years old who received the YFV17D yellow fever vaccine.

This clonotype has ten or more counts. The rearrangement uses TRBV7-2 and TRBJ2-7, with D perhaps matching TRBD1 (5 bases). CDR3 size: 16 residues. The germline V gene has CDR1 SGHTA and CDR2 FQGNSA. Deletions cut 3 bases from V and 0 bases from J, with 15 bases between. CDR3 in amino acids: CASSLISGLSSYEQYF. The CDR3 DNA sequence: TGTGCCAGCAGCTTGATCTCAGGGCTCAGCTCCTACGAGCAGTACTTC. The entire variable domain, with the rest obtained from reference TRBV7-2 and TRBJ2-7, is as follows: GAGVSQSPSNKVTEKGKDVELRCDPISGHTALYWYRQSLGQGLEFLIYFQGNSAPDKSGLPSDRFSAERTGGSVSTLTIQRTQQEDSAVYLCASSLISGLSSYEQYFGPGTRLTVT.

V gene TRBV5-4 combines with J gene TRBJ2-3; D unclear. From germline, CDR1 is SGHNT and CDR2 YYREEE (reference sequence). The CDR3 runs to 15 residues. Trimming took 0 bases from V and 3 from J, leaving 11 bases between them. As DNA, the CDR3 is TGTGCCAGCAGCTTGGGGCAGGTTGGGACAGATACGCAGTATTTT. It yields the protein CASSLGQVGTDTQYF.

The sample holds many counts of this clonotype. The genes are TRBV11-2 and TRBJ2-1; TRBD2 is a possible D gene (6 bases). V dropped 3 bases and J dropped 7 bases, with 28 bases sitting between them. CDR1 and CDR2 (germline): SGHAT, FQNNGV. The CDR3 contains 19 residues. The CDR3 DNA follows: TGTGCCAGCAGCTTGTCGGTTTTGGGTCTTGTGACTAGGGCTAATGAGCAGTTCTTC. Residues: CASSLSVLGLVTRANEQFF.

This clonotype was counted a few times. The V and J genes are TRBV20-1 and TRBJ2-2; 7 nucleotides line up with TRBD2. The V gene's germline CDR1 is DFQATT and CDR2 SNEGSKA (reference sequence). This CDR3 has 15 amino acids. Trimming at V came to 0 bases and at J to 6 bases, leaving 7 bases not matched to a gene. The CDR3 here is CSARDLGLGSGELFF. CDR3 DNA: TGCAGTGCTAGAGATCTAGGACTAGGGTCCGGGGAGCTGTTTTTT.

This chain uses TRBV11-3 with TRBJ2-3; 10 nucleotides align to TRBD2. The CDR3 is 17 amino acids. V lost 5 bases, J lost 1 base, and 9 bases stayed unmatched. CDR1 and CDR2 (germline): SGHNT, YENEEA. CDR3 DNA: TGTGCCAGCAGCGACGGACTAGCGGTAGGGGGCACAGATACGCAGTATTTT. Its protein is CASSDGLAVGGTDTQYF.

The sample holds many counts of this clonotype. CDR3 sequence reads: CASIGTGGHEQYF. CDR3 coding DNA: TGTGCCAGCATCGGGACAGGGGGACACGAGCAGTACTTC. The genes are TRBV21-1 and TRBJ2-7; no check of the table's D call, TRBD1, against the DNA was made. TRBV21-1 is a documented pseudogene. This CDR3 is 13 amino acids long.

This clonotype has ten or more counts. The V and J genes are TRBV27 and TRBJ2-3; D unclear. V was trimmed by 3 bases and J by 2 bases, leaving 9 bases between them. The CDR3 covers 14 residues. Germline CDR1 reads MNHEY; CDR2 reads SMNVEV (reference sequence). The CDR3 nucleotides read TGTGCCAGCAGTTTCCGAAGGGTCACAGATACGCAGTATTTT. Translation: CASSFRRVTDTQYF.

CDR3 nucleotide sequence: TGCAGTGCTAGAGATTCCTGGACTAGCGGGGAAGTCGGAGATACGCAGTATTTT. Encoded protein: CSARDSWTSGEVGDTQYF. The chain recombines TRBV20-1 with TRBJ2-3; 12 positions agree with TRBD2. Per the germline V gene, CDR1 is DFQATT and CDR2 is SNEGSKA (reference sequence). This CDR3 has 18 amino acids. The V and J ends lost 0 bases and 5 bases, in that order; junction bases with no gene match: 12.

The rearrangement links TRBV7-9 to TRBJ2-1; D is perhaps TRBD1 or TRBD2 (5 bases each). The germline V gene encodes CDR1 SEHNR and CDR2 FQNEAQ (reference sequence). The CDR3 is made up of 16 amino acids. V lost 1 base, J lost 5 bases, and 15 bases lay in between. The CDR3 protein is CASSLDGTLGDNEQFF. The DNA of the CDR3 is TGTGCCAGCAGCTTAGATGGGACGTTGGGGGACAATGAGCAGTTCTTC.

Details on this clonotype: A much larger clone sits a single nucleotide away, making a read error possible. This sequence joins TRBV7-6 and TRBJ2-3, with TRBD2 matching 8 bases. Per germline, CDR1 SGHVS and CDR2 FNYEAQ. Trimming took 7 bases from V and 2 from J; bases not matched to a gene: 8. This CDR3 has 15 amino acids. CDR3 in DNA: TGTGCCAGCACGTCGGGGGGGACTATCACAGATACGCAGTATTTT. It yields the protein CASTSGGTITDTQYF.

This clonotype was recorded many times. This chain connects TRBV6-6 to TRBJ2-3, with D possibly TRBD1 on 6 matching bases. This CDR3 has 13 residues. V was pared by 5 bases and J by 1 base, with 7 bases between. Per the germline V gene, CDR1 is MNHNY and CDR2 is SVGAGI (reference sequence). DNA of the CDR3: TGTGCCAGCAGTAGACAGGGCACAGATACGCAGTATTTT. It codes for CASSRQGTDTQYF.

There are many counts of this clonotype. This chain uses TRBV27 with TRBJ2-7; no firm D call. V gave up 5 bases and J gave up 0 bases, with 8 bases separating them. CDR1 is MNHEY, CDR2 SMNVEV, per germline (reference sequence). The CDR3 runs to 13 residues. The CDR3 sequence: CASSPTPSYEQYF. DNA for the CDR3: TGTGCCAGCAGTCCGACCCCCTCCTACGAGCAGTACTTC.

This clonotype appeared many times. V usage is TRBV9 and J usage is TRBJ2-3; the D gene is possibly TRBD2 (6 bases). The length of the CDR3 is 14 residues. The V end was cut by 4 bases, the J end by 6 bases, with 15 bases between. Looked up from germline, CDR1 is SGDLS and CDR2 is YYNGEE. CDR3 residues: CASSFIPGSDTQYF. In nucleotides, the CDR3 is TGTGCCAGCAGCTTCATCCCCGGGAGTGATACGCAGTATTTT.

This clonotype was observed a handful of times. The V gene is TRBV18, the J gene TRBJ2-7; D is ambiguous. V gave up 4 bases and J gave up 4 bases, with 11 bases separating them. CDR3 length: 13 amino acids. Germline V gives CDR1 KGHSH, CDR2 LQKENI. The CDR3 reads CASSRAPTYEQYF. The CDR3, as DNA: TGTGCCAGCTCACGGGCCCCGACGTACGAGCAGTACTTC.

This clonotype was observed many times. The V call is TRBV11-2, the J call TRBJ2-3; TRBD2 aligns across 10 bases. This CDR3 has 18 amino acids. The V segment lost 5 bases and the J segment 3 bases; nucleotides outside the gene matches: 14. CDR1 SGHAT and CDR2 FQNNGV come from the germline V gene. The CDR3 DNA reads as TGTGCCAGCAGCCAGATGGGAGCGGGAGGGCCCCCAACAGATACGCAGTATTTT. Amino acid sequence: CASSQMGAGGPPTDTQYF.

This chain links TRBV19 with TRBJ2-6; D gene uncertain. The CDR3 consists of 16 residues. CDR1 LNHDA and CDR2 SQIVND come from the germline V gene (reference sequence). Trimming removed 0 bases at V and 0 bases at J, with 6 bases between. CDR3 sequence: CASSIDRGSGANVLTF. The DNA of the CDR3 is TGTGCCAGTAGTATAGATCGAGGCTCTGGGGCCAACGTCCTGACTTTC.

There are many counts of this clonotype. The chain combines TRBV7-9 with TRBJ1-6; a possible D gene is TRBD1 (6 bases). The V end was cut by 5 bases, the J end by 9 bases, with 17 bases between. Germline V gene sequence: CDR1 SEHNR, CDR2 FQNEAQ (reference sequence). This CDR3 comprises 15 residues. Here the CDR3 reads CASSPGGMGASPLHF. Written as DNA, the CDR3 is TGTGCCAGCAGCCCCGGGGGAATGGGGGCTTCACCCCTCCACTTT.

This clonotype was seen repeatedly, ten times or more. The V call is TRBV12-3 or TRBV12-4, the J call TRBJ2-5; TRBD1 or TRBD2 may be the D gene (5 bases each). Between the trimmed V and J ends, which lost 6 bases and 5 bases, there was a span of 19 bases. This CDR3 has 15 residues. This CDR3 is CASSPGPQGRETQYF. CDR3 nucleotide sequence: TGTGCCAGCAGCCCGGGCCCCCAGGGACGTGAGACCCAGTACTTC.

This clonotype was recorded at least ten times. The chain employs TRBV7-8 and TRBJ2-3; D is possibly TRBD1 (7 bases). CDR3 length: 15 residues. The germline gives CDR1 SGHVS, CDR2 FQNEAQ. The ends were cut back, 5 bases at V and 5 bases at J, with 17 bases in the middle. CDR3 nucleotide sequence: TGTGCCAGCAGCAATCGACAGGGAGGCGGAGATACGCAGTATTTT. It specifies CASSNRQGGGDTQYF.

The sample holds many counts of this clonotype. The chain employs TRBV20-1 and TRBJ1-1; the D is unclear. The germline V gene encodes CDR1 DFQATT and CDR2 SNEGSKA (reference sequence). The CDR3 length is 13 residues. Between the trimmed V and J ends, which lost 5 bases and 5 bases, there was a span of 15 bases. The CDR3 DNA reads TGCAGTGCTCCAAATACGGCCATTACTGAAGCTTTCTTT. Its translation: CSAPNTAITEAFF.

This clonotype was seen repeatedly, ten times or more. The V gene is TRBV6-9, the J gene TRBJ1-2, with 7 positions matching TRBD1. The V and J ends lost 4 bases and 2 bases, in that order; junction bases with no gene match: 4. The CDR3 totals 14 residues. Germline V lookup: CDR1 MNHGY, CDR2 SVAAGI. The CDR3 spells CASSSIQGNYGYTF. For the CDR3, the DNA is TGTGCCAGCAGTTCAATACAGGGGAACTATGGCTACACCTTC.

This clonotype was seen ten or more times. This chain connects TRBV5-1 to TRBJ2-3, with TRBD1 identical over 7 bases. The CDR3 totals 16 residues. CDR1 and CDR2 (germline): SGHRS, YFSETQ. J gave up 1 base and V 3 bases, and 8 bases lay outside the gene matches. The CDR3 region is CASSSVQGSGTDTQYF. In DNA, the CDR3 is TGCGCCAGCAGCTCGGTACAGGGGAGTGGCACAGATACGCAGTATTTT.

This rearrangement joins TRBV6-2 or TRBV6-3 to TRBJ2-1, with 10 bases identical to TRBD2. Germline lookup yields CDR1 MNHEY and CDR2 SVGEGT. This CDR3 has 14 residues. V dropped 6 bases and J dropped 8; count of bases not matched to a gene: 7. CDR3 DNA: TGTGCCAGCAGGCGAGCGGGAGGGAGGGATGAGCAGTTCTTC. This encodes CASRRAGGRDEQFF.

There are many counts of this clonotype. The rearrangement joins TRBV7-2 to TRBJ2-4; 12 bases map to TRBD2. V shed 5 bases, J shed 1 base, and the junction held 3 bases outside the gene matches. The CDR3 spans 16 residues. The germline V gene has CDR1 SGHTA and CDR2 FQGNSA. The CDR3 sequence: CASSITSGRAKNIQYF. CDR3 DNA: TGTGCCAGCAGCATCACTAGCGGGAGGGCCAAAAACATTCAGTACTTC.

This clonotype was detected once. One base away lies a much larger clone, so this may be a sequencing read error. The CDR3 is CASGSQNQPQHF. The CDR3 nucleotides are TGTGCCAGCGGTTCCCAAAATCAGCCCCAGCATTTT. The genes are TRBV28 and TRBJ1-5; D unclear. This CDR3 is 12 amino acids long. The ends were cut back, 8 bases at V and 4 bases at J, with 9 bases in the middle. Germline CDR1 reads MDHEN; CDR2 reads SYDVKM.